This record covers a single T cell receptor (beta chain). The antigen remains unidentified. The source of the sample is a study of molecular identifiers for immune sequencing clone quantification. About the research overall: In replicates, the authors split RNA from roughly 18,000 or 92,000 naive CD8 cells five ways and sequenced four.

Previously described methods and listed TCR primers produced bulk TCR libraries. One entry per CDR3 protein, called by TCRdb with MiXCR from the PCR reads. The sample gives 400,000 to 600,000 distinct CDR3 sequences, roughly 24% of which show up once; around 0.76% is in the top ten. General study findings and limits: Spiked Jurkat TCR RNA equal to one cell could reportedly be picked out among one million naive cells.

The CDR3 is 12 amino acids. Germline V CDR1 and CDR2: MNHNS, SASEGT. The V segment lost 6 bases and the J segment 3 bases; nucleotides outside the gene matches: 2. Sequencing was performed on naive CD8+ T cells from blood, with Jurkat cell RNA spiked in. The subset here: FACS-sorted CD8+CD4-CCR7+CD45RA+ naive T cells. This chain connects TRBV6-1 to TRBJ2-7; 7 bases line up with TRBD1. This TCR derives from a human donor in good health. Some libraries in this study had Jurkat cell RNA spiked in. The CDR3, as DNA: TGTGCCAGCAGGAACAGGGGCTACGAGCAGTACTTC. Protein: CASRNRGYEQYF.